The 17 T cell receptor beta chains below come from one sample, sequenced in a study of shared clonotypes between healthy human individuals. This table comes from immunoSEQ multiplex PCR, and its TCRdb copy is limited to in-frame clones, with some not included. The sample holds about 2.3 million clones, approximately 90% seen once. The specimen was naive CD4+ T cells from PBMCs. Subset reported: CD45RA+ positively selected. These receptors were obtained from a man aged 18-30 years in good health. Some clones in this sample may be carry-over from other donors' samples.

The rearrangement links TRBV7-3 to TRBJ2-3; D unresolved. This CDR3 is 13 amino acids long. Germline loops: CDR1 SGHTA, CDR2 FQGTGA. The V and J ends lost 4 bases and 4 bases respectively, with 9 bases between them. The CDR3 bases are TGTGCCAGCAGCTACCTGGGCGCAGATACGCAGTATTTT. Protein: CASSYLGADTQYF.

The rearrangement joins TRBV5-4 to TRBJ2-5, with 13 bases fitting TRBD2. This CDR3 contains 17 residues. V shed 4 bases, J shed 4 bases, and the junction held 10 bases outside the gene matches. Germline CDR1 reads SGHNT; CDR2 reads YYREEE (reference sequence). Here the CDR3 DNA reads TGTGCCAGCAGCCGTCAGGGACTAGCGGGAATCGGAGAGACCCAGTACTTC. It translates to CASSRQGLAGIGETQYF.

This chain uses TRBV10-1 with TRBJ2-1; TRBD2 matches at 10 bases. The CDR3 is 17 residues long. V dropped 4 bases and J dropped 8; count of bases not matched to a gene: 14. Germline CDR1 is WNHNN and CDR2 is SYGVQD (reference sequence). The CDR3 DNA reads TGCGCCAGCAGTGGATTAAGCGGGAGGGTAATCCAGCATGAGCAGTTCTTC. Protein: CASSGLSGRVIQHEQFF.

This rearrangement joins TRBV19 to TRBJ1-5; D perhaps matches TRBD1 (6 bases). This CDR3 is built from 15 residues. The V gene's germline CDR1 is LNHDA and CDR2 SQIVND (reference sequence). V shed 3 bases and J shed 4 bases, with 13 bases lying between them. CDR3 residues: CASSMAGVLNQPQHF. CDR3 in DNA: TGTGCCAGTAGTATGGCAGGGGTTTTAAATCAGCCCCAGCATTTT.

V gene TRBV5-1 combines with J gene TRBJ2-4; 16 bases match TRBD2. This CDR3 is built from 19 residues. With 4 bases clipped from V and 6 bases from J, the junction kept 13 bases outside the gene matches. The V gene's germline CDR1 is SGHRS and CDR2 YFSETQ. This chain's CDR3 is CASSKGLAGGPESLNIQYF. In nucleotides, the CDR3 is TGCGCCAGCAGCAAGGGACTAGCGGGAGGGCCCGAGTCCCTAAACATTCAGTACTTC.

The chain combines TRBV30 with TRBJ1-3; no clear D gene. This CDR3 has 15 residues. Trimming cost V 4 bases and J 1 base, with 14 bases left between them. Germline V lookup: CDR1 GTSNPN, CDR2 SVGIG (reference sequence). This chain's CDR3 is CAWMGRWLSGNTIYF. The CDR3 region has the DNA TGTGCCTGGATGGGCAGGTGGCTGTCTGGAAACACCATATATTTT.

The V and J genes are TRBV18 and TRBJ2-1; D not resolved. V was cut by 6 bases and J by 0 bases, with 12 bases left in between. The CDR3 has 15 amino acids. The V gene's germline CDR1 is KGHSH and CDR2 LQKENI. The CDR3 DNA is TGTGCCAGCTCCGATTCGGTACCCTCCTACAATGAGCAGTTCTTC. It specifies CASSDSVPSYNEQFF.

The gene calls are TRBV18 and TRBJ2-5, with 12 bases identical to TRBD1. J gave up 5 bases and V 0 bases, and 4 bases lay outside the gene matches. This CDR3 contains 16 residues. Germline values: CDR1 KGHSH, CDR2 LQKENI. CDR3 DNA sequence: TGTGCCAGCTCACCACCGGGACAGGGGGCGACGGAGACCCAGTACTTC. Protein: CASSPPGQGATETQYF.

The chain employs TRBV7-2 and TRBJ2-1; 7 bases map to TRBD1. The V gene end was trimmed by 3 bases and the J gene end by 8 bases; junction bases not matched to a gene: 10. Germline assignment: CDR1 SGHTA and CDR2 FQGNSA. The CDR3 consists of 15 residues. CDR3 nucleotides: TGTGCCAGCAGCTTGCTGACAGGGTTAGTCGATGAGCAGTTCTTC. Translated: CASSLLTGLVDEQFF.

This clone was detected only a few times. Written as DNA, the CDR3 is TGTGCCAGCAGCCCCGACTGGAACACCGGGGAGCTGTTTTTT. It encodes CASSPDWNTGELFF. The chain is built from TRBV7-6 and TRBJ2-2; D gene uncertain. V was cut by 5 bases and J by 1 base, with 8 bases left in between. CDR3 size: 14 residues. Germline CDR1 SGHVS, CDR2 FNYEAQ.

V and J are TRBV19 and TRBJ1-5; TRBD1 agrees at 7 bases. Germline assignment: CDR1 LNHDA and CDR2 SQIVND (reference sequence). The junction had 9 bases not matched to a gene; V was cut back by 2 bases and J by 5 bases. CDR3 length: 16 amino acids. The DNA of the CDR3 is TGTGCCAGTAGTATAATCGGGCGCAGGGGGGATCAGCCCCAGCATTTT. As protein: CASSIIGRRGDQPQHF.

The chain's CDR3 is CASSLETGLGEKLFF. The CDR3 nucleotides read TGTGCCAGCAGCTTGGAGACAGGTCTGGGCGAAAAACTGTTTTTT. The V gene is TRBV5-5, the J gene TRBJ1-4; TRBD1 might be the D (6 bases). The V gene lost 0 bases and the J gene lost 8 bases, with 14 bases spanning the gap. Germline V gene sequence: CDR1 SGHKS, CDR2 YYEKEE (reference sequence). This CDR3 region has 15 residues.

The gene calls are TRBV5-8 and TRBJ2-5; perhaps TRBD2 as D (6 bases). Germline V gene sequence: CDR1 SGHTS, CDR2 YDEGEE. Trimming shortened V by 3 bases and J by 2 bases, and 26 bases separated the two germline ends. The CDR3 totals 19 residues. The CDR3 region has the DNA TGTGCCAGCAGCTCAAGAACCGGGTCCTCCCTTGGGGGGCAAGAGACCCAGTACTTC. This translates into CASSSRTGSSLGGQETQYF.

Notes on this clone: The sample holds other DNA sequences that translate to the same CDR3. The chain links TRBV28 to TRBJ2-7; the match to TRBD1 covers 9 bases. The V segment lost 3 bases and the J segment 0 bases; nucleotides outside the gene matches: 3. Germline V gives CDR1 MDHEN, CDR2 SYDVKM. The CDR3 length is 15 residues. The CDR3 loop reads CASSLSGQGSYEQYF. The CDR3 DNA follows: TGTGCCAGCAGTTTGTCGGGACAGGGCTCCTACGAGCAGTACTTC.

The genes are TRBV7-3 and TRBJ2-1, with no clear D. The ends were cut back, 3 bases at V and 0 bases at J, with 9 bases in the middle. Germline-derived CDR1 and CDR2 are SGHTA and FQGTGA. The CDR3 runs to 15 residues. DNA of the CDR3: TGTGCCAGCAGCTTGAGCGCAGGCTCCTACAATGAGCAGTTCTTC. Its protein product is CASSLSAGSYNEQFF.

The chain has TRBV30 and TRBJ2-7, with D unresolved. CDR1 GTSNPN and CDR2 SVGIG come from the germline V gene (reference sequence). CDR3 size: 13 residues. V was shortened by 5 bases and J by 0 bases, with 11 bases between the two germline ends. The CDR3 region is CAWDMGGSYEQYF. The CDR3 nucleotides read TGTGCCTGGGATATGGGCGGCTCCTACGAGCAGTACTTC.

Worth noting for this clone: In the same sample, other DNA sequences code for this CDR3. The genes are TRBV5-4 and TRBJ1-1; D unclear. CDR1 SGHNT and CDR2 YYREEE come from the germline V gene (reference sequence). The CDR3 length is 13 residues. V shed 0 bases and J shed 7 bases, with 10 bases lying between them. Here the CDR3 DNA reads TGTGCCAGCAGCTTGGCCCGGGGAGGTGAAGCTTTCTTT. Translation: CASSLARGGEAFF. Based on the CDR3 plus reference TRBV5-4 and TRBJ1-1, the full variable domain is ETGVTQSPTHLIKTRGQQVTLRCSSQSGHNTVSWYQQALGQGPQFIFQYYREEENGRGNFPPRFSGLQFPNYSSELNVNALELDDSALYLCASSLARGGEAFFGQGTRLTVV.